These 25 T cell receptor beta chains share one sample of origin, sequenced in a study of cytomegalovirus exposure and HLA in healthy donors. The PCR contained 60 Vbeta and 13 Jbeta primers. Produced via immunoSEQ multiplex PCR; TCRdb's table is partial and in-frame only. The sample has around 140,000 clones; roughly 9.6% are singletons. Sequencing was performed on PBMCs. The source is a woman aged 40 to 50 in good health and CMV-seropositive.

This clone was picked up a small number of times. V is TRBV2 and J is TRBJ2-2; 7 bases map to TRBD2. Germline V gene sequence: CDR1 SNHLY, CDR2 FYNNEI. The trim removed 4 bases at V and 7 bases at J, leaving 12 bases unmatched. CDR3 length: 16 residues. CDR3 loop: CASSGRGVGFIGELFF. For the CDR3, the DNA is TGTGCCAGCAGTGGACGGGGGGTAGGGTTCATCGGGGAGCTGTTTTTT.

This clone was observed a few times. This rearrangement joins TRBV5-1 to TRBJ2-5; the D gene is possibly TRBD2 (5 bases). Germline CDR1 SGHRS, CDR2 YFSETQ. CDR3 length: 14 residues. V was shortened by 7 bases and J by 2 bases, with 15 bases between the two germline ends. The CDR3 spells CASRVGLQQETQYF. The CDR3 DNA follows: TGCGCCAGCCGAGTCGGACTTCAACAAGAGACCCAGTACTTC.

This clone was counted a few times. Different DNA sequences within this sample yield the same CDR3. V gene TRBV27 combines with J gene TRBJ1-6; the match to TRBD1 covers 8 bases. V shed 4 bases, J shed 7 bases, and the junction held 9 bases outside the gene matches. There are 16 residues in the CDR3. Germline V gene sequence: CDR1 MNHEY, CDR2 SMNVEV (reference sequence). CDR3 protein: CASSSLGQGQNSPLHF. For the CDR3, the DNA is TGTGCCAGCAGTTCCCTCGGACAGGGTCAAAATTCACCCCTCCACTTT.

This clone turned up a few times. The chain has TRBV9 and TRBJ2-6, with no clear D. CDR1 and CDR2 from the germline V gene are SGDLS and YYNGEE. V was clipped by 2 bases and J by 8 bases, with 11 bases between them. The CDR3 is 14 amino acids. CDR3 sequence: CASSVVDWTNVLTF. In DNA, the CDR3 is TGTGCCAGCAGCGTCGTTGACTGGACCAACGTCCTGACTTTC.

This clone was seen a few times. The chain couples TRBV1 to TRBJ2-1; the DNA was not compared with TRBD2, the D call given in the table. TRBV1 has pseudogene status. This CDR3 has 17 amino acids. The CDR3 DNA follows: TGCACCAGCAGCCCCCGCTGGGGCGGGGTGACCTACAATGAGCAGTTCTTC. This translates into CTSSPRWGGVTYNEQFF.

The gene calls are TRBV6-1 and TRBJ2-7; D not resolved. Germline assignment: CDR1 MNHNS and CDR2 SASEGT. Trimming took off 10 bases at V and 2 bases at J, with 18 bases between the two ends. This CDR3 has 14 amino acids. Written as DNA, the CDR3 is TGTGCCACCGTTAAAGGAGCGAACCCCTACGAGCAGTACTTC. Translation: CATVKGANPYEQYF.

The chain carries TRBV5-1 and TRBJ1-1; perhaps TRBD1 as D (5 bases). This CDR3 contains 15 residues. The germline V gene has CDR1 SGHRS and CDR2 YFSETQ. V shed 0 bases and J shed 5 bases, with 14 bases lying between them. CDR3: CASSLVQGLRTEAFF. The CDR3 DNA reads TGCGCCAGCAGCTTGGTTCAGGGTTTACGAACTGAAGCTTTCTTT.

This sequence joins TRBV6-1 and TRBJ1-1, with 9 bases lining up with TRBD1. Germline assignment: CDR1 MNHNS and CDR2 SASEGT. V was clipped by 1 base and J by 4 bases; unmatched bases: 7. CDR3 length equals 16 residues. The CDR3 is CASSEVMGQGSTEAFF. Written as DNA, the CDR3 is TGTGCCAGCAGTGAAGTGATGGGACAGGGAAGCACTGAAGCTTTCTTT.

This clone was observed a few times. V and J are TRBV5-1 and TRBJ2-7; D might be TRBD1 (5 bases). V lost 1 base, J lost 2 bases, and 16 bases lay in between. The CDR3 loop spans 16 amino acids. Per germline, CDR1 SGHRS and CDR2 YFSETQ. This chain's CDR3 is CASSLFSRQLAYEQYF. CDR3 bases: TGCGCCAGCAGCTTGTTTAGTCGACAGTTAGCCTACGAGCAGTACTTC.

This clone was detected a few times. The chain's CDR3 is CASRGDRTNYGYTF. Written as DNA, the CDR3 is TGTGCCAGCAGGGGGGACAGGACGAACTATGGCTACACCTTC. The rearrangement uses TRBV6-5 and TRBJ1-2; TRBD1 agrees at 8 bases. The CDR3 loop spans 14 amino acids. Germline-derived CDR1 and CDR2 are MNHEY and SVGAGI. J gave up 2 bases and V 6 bases, and 5 bases lay outside the gene matches.

V usage is TRBV19 and J usage is TRBJ2-1; D uncertain. The germline CDR1 and CDR2 sequences are LNHDA and SQIVND (reference sequence). Between the trimmed V and J ends, which lost 1 base and 3 bases, there was a span of 7 bases. CDR3 length equals 14 residues. For the CDR3, the DNA is TGTGCCAGTAGTATAGCCCCAGGCTACAATGAGCAGTTCTTC. Amino acid sequence: CASSIAPGYNEQFF.

This clone appeared a few times. The chain links TRBV2 to TRBJ2-7; D is unclear. V lost 2 bases and J lost 1, with 3 bases in between. This CDR3 comprises 12 residues. Germline lookup yields CDR1 SNHLY and CDR2 FYNNEI. The CDR3 coding sequence is TGTGCCAGCAGTGAACAGTCCTACGAGCAGTACTTC. Its protein is CASSEQSYEQYF.

This clone showed up just a few times. The gene calls are TRBV15 and TRBJ1-1, with 8 bases identical to TRBD1. CDR1 and CDR2 from the germline V gene are LNHNV and YYDKDF (reference sequence). V lost 4 bases, J lost 4 bases, and 2 bases stayed unmatched. This CDR3 comprises 13 residues. The CDR3 DNA sequence: TGTGCCACCAGCATCGACAGGGGCACTGAAGCTTTCTTT. Its protein product is CATSIDRGTEAFF.

The gene calls are TRBV6-5 and TRBJ1-1; 7 positions match TRBD1. The CDR3 covers 14 residues. Per the germline V gene, CDR1 is MNHEY and CDR2 is SVGAGI. J gave up 4 bases and V 2 bases, and 4 bases lay outside the gene matches. CDR3 protein: CASSYENRGTEAFF. The CDR3 DNA follows: TGTGCCAGCAGTTACGAGAACAGGGGCACTGAAGCTTTCTTT.

This rearrangement joins TRBV6-5 to TRBJ2-7; no reliable D call. This CDR3 spans 15 amino acids. Trimming shortened V by 5 bases and J by 5 bases, and 19 bases separated the two germline ends. CDR1 is MNHEY, CDR2 SVGAGI, per germline. In DNA form, the CDR3 reads TGTGCCAGCAGTGTCACGGGTTTAACGAGGAACGAGCAGTACTTC. Translating gives CASSVTGLTRNEQYF.

This rearrangement joins TRBV4-2 to TRBJ2-2; 8 nucleotides line up with TRBD1. Germline values: CDR1 LGHNA, CDR2 YNFKEQ. Unmatched junction bases numbered 6, after V lost 1 base and J lost 2 bases. The CDR3 runs to 17 residues. As DNA, the CDR3 is TGTGCCAGCAGCCAAGTATTCGGACAGGGCAACACCGGGGAGCTGTTTTTT. This gives the protein CASSQVFGQGNTGELFF.

This clone has a handful of counts. This chain uses TRBV10-2 with TRBJ2-6; 7 nucleotides agree with TRBD2. The V segment lost 0 bases and the J segment 0 bases; nucleotides outside the gene matches: 8. The CDR3 has 19 amino acids. Germline V gene sequence: CDR1 WSHSY, CDR2 SAAADI. CDR3 nucleotide sequence: TGCGCCAGCAGTGAGTCGTGGGGGGGTCCTTTCTCTGGGGCCAACGTCCTGACTTTC. As protein: CASSESWGGPFSGANVLTF.

This rearrangement joins TRBV6-1 to TRBJ1-1; no reliable D call. The CDR3 runs to 15 residues. Germline V gene sequence: CDR1 MNHNS, CDR2 SASEGT. Trimming removed 6 bases at V and 3 bases at J, with 17 bases between. CDR3: CASRSGSTWDTEAFF. CDR3 sequence (DNA): TGTGCCAGCAGATCCGGGTCTACCTGGGACACTGAAGCTTTCTTT.

This clone came up a few times. J is TRBJ1-5 and V is TRBV7-8; 7 nucleotides align to TRBD1. Germline assignment: CDR1 SGHVS and CDR2 FQNEAQ. The CDR3 is 14 amino acids. Losses at the gene ends were 1 base for V and 5 bases for J; bases not matched to a gene: 2. CDR3 sequence (DNA): TGTGCCAGCAGCTTAGACAGGGGTGATCAGCCCCAGCATTTT. Its protein product is CASSLDRGDQPQHF.

This rearrangement joins TRBV2 to TRBJ2-1; 10 bases are shared with TRBD1. V dropped 5 bases and J dropped 2; count of bases not matched to a gene: 3. CDR1 SNHLY and CDR2 FYNNEI come from the germline V gene. There are 15 residues in the CDR3. CDR3 nucleotide sequence: TGTGCCAGCAGTTTGGACAGGGGGACCTACAATGAGCAGTTCTTC. Its protein is CASSLDRGTYNEQFF.

The chain carries TRBV6-5 and TRBJ1-1, with a weak D call TRBD1 (6 bases). Deletions cut 6 bases from V and 5 bases from J, with 16 bases between. This CDR3 spans 14 amino acids. CDR1 and CDR2 from the germline V gene are MNHEY and SVGAGI. The CDR3 bases are TGTGCCAGCAGCCAAGGGGGGGCTTGGACTGAAGCTTTCTTT. It translates to CASSQGGAWTEAFF.

This clone has only a few counts. The rearrangement uses TRBV5-6 and TRBJ1-2, with 8 bases matching TRBD1. V shed 3 bases and J 7 bases; nucleotides not matched to a gene: 17. The CDR3 is 17 amino acids. Germline V gene sequence: CDR1 SGHDT, CDR2 YYEEEE. This chain's CDR3 is CASSWRLWGQEESGYTF. The DNA for the CDR3 is TGTGCCAGCAGCTGGAGGCTCTGGGGACAGGAGGAAAGTGGCTACACCTTC. Looking up the rest from reference TRBV5-6 and TRBJ1-2 gives the full variable domain: DAGVTQSPTHLIKTRGQQVTLRCSPKSGHDTVSWYQQALGQGPQFIFQYYEEEERQRGNFPDRFSGHQFPNYSSELNVNALLLGDSALYLCASSWRLWGQEESGYTFGSGTRLTVV.

This clone showed up just a few times. V gene TRBV29-1 combines with J gene TRBJ1-1; TRBD1 agrees at 8 bases. Germline V gives CDR1 SQVTM, CDR2 ANQGSEA. This CDR3 has 15 residues. J was trimmed by 0 bases and V by 5 bases; bases with no gene match: 8. CDR3: CSVPFGTGMNTEAFF. The CDR3 DNA follows: TGCAGCGTTCCTTTTGGGACAGGTATGAACACTGAAGCTTTCTTT.

V and J are TRBV7-7 and TRBJ2-5; TRBD2 might be the D (5 bases). V dropped 1 base and J dropped 4 bases, with 7 bases sitting between them. The CDR3 extends over 13 amino acids. Germline CDR1 is SSHAT and CDR2 is FNYEAQ (reference sequence). CDR3 nucleotides: TGTGCCAGCAGCTTAGGAGGGTTAGAGACCCAGTACTTC. This sequence encodes CASSLGGLETQYF.

This clone was observed a handful of times. V and J are TRBV29-1 and TRBJ1-5, with D unclear. The CDR3 is 11 residues long. Germline values: CDR1 SQVTM, CDR2 ANQGSEA. CDR3 DNA: TGCGCCTCGGGTGGCAATCAGCCCCAGCATTTT. Translating gives CASGGNQPQHF.